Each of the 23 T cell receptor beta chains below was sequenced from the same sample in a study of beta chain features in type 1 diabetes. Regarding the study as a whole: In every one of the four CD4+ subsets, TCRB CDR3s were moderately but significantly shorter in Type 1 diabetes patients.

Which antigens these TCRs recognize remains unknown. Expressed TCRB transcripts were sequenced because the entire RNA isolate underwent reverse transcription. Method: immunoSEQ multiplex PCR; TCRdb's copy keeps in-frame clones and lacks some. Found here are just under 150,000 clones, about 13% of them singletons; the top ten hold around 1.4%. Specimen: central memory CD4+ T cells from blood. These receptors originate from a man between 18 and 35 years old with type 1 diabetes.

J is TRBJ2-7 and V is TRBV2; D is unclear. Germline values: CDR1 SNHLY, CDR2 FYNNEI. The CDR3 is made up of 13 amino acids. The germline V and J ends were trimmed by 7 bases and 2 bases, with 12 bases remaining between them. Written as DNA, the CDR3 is TGTGCCAGCACCGTCCATGAAGCCTACGAGCAGTACTTC. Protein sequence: CASTVHEAYEQYF. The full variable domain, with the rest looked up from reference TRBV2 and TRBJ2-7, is EPEVTQTPSHQVTQMGQEVILRCVPISNHLYFYWYRQILGQKVEFLVSFYNNEISEKSEIFDDQFSVERPDGSNFTLKIRSTKLEDSAMYFCASTVHEAYEQYFGPGTRLTVT.

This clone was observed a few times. CDR3 sequence reads: CASSVGPDRETQYF. The CDR3 nucleotides read TGTGCCAGCAGCGTAGGTCCGGATAGGGAGACCCAGTACTTC. V usage is TRBV9 and J usage is TRBJ2-5; unclear D gene. Trimming took off 0 bases at V and 5 bases at J, with 11 bases between the two ends. The CDR3 covers 14 residues. Germline CDR1 reads SGDLS; CDR2 reads YYNGEE.

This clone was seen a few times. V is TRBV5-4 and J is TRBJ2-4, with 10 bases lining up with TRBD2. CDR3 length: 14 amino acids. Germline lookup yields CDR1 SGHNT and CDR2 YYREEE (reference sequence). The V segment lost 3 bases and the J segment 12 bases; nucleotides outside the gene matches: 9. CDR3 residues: CASSYLAGGRTQYF. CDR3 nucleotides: TGTGCCAGCAGCTATTTAGCGGGGGGCCGGACTCAGTACTTC.

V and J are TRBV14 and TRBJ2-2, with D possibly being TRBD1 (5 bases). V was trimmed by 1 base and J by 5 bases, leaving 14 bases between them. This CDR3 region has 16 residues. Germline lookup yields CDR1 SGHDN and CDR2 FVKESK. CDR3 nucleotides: TGTGCCAGCAGCCAAGGCCCAGGGCTAGGGACCGGGGAGCTGTTTTTT. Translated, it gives CASSQGPGLGTGELFF.

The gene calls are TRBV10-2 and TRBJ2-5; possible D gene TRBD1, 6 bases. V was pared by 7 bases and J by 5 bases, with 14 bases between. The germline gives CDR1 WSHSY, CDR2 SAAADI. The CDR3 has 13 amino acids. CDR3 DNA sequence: TGCGCCAGCACGACAGGAATCGCGGAGACCCAGTACTTC. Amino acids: CASTTGIAETQYF.

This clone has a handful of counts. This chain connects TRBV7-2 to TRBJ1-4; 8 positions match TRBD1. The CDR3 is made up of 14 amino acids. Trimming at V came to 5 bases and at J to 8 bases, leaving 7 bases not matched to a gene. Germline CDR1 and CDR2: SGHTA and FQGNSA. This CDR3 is CASSLGQGWEKLFF. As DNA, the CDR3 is TGTGCCAGCAGCCTCGGACAGGGTTGGGAAAAACTGTTTTTT.

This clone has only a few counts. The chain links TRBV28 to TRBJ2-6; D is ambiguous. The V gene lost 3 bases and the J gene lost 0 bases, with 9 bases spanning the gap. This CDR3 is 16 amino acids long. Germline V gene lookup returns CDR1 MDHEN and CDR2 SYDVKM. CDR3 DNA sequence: TGTGCCAGCAGTTTTAGGCCAAGCTCTGGGGCCAACGTCCTGACTTTC. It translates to CASSFRPSSGANVLTF.

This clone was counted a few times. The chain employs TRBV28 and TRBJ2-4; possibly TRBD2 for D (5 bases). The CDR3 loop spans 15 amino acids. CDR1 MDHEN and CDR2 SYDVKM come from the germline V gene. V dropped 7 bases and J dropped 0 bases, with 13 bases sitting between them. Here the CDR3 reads CASTTGNIAKNIQYF. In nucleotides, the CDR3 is TGTGCCAGCACCACGGGAAATATAGCCAAAAACATTCAGTACTTC.

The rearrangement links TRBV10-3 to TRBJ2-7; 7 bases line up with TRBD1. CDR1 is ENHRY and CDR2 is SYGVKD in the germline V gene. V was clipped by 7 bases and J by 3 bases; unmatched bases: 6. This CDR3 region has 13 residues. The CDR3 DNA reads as TGTGCCATCAAACCTACAGGGGACTACGAGCAGTACTTC. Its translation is CAIKPTGDYEQYF.

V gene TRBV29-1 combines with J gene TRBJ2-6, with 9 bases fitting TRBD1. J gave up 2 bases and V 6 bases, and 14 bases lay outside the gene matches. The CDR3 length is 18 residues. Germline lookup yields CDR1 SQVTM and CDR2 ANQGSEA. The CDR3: CSVKGGQGLWAGANVLTF. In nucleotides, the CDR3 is TGCAGCGTGAAGGGGGGACAGGGCCTTTGGGCTGGGGCCAACGTCCTGACTTTC.

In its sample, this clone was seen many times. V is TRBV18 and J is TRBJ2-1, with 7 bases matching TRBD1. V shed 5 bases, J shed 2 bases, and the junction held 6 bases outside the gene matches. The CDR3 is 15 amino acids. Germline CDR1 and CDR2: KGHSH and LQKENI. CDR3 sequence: CASSIGTDTYNEQFF. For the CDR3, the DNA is TGTGCCAGCTCAATCGGGACAGACACCTACAATGAGCAGTTCTTC.

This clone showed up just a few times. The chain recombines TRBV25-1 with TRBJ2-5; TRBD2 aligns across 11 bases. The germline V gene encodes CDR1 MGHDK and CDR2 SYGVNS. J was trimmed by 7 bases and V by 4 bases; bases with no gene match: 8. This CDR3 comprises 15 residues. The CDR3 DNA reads TGTGCCAGCAGTGGTGGGACTAGCGGCTTGGGGACCCAGTACTTC. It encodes CASSGGTSGLGTQYF.

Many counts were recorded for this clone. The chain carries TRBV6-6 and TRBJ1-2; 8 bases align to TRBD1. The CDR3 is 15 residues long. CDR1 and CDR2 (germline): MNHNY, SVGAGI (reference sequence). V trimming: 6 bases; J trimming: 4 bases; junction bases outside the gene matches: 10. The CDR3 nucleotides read TGTGCCAGCAGGACACAGGGGGGCCCTCGCTATGGCTACACCTTC. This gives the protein CASRTQGGPRYGYTF.

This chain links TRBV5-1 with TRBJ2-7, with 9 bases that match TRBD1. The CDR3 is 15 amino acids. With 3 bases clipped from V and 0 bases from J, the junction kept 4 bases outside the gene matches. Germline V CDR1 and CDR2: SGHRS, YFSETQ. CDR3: CASSSGQGSSYEQYF. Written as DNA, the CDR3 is TGCGCCAGCAGCTCTGGACAGGGGAGCTCCTACGAGCAGTACTTC.

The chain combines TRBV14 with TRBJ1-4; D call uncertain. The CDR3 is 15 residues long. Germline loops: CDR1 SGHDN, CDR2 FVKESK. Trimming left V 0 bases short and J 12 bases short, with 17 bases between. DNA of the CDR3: TGTGCCAGCAGCCAAGATTTCGTGGCGGGAGCGCAACTGTTTTTT. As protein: CASSQDFVAGAQLFF.

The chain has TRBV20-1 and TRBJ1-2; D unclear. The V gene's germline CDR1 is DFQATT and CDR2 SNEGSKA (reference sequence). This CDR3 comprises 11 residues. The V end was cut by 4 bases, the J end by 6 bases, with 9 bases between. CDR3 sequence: CSAKKLDGYTF. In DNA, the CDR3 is TGCAGTGCTAAAAAGCTGGATGGCTACACCTTC.

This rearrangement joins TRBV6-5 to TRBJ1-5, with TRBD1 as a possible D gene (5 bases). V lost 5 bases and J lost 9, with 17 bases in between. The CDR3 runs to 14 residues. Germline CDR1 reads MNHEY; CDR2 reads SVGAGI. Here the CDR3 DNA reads TGTGCCAGCAGTGAAGATGGGGCCCTCGGGCCCCAGCATTTT. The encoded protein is CASSEDGALGPQHF.

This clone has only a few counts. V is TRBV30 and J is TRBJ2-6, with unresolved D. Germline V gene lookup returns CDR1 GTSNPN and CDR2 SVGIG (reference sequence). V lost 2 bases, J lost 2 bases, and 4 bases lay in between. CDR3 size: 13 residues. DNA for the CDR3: TGTGCCTGGAGTCGAACTGGGGCCAACGTCCTGACTTTC. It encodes CAWSRTGANVLTF.

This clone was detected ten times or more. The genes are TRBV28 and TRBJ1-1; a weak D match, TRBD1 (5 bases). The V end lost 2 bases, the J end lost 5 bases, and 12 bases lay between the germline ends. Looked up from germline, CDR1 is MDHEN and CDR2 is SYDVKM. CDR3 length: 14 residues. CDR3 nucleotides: TGTGCCAGCAGTTTACGACCAGGGCGAACTGAAGCTTTCTTT. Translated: CASSLRPGRTEAFF.

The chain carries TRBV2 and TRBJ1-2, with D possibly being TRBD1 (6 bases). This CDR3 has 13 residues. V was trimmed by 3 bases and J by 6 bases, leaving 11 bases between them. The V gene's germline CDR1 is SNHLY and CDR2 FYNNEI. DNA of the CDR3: TGTGCCAGCAGTGATCAGGGGCTCGATGGCTACACCTTC. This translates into CASSDQGLDGYTF.

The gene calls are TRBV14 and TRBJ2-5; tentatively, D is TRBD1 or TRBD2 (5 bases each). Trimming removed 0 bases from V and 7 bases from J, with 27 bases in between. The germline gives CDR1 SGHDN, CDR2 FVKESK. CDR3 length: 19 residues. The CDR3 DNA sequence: TGTGCCAGCAGCCAAGATTCCCCGCGGACACAACTGGCGAGGGGGACCCAGTACTTC. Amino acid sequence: CASSQDSPRTQLARGTQYF.

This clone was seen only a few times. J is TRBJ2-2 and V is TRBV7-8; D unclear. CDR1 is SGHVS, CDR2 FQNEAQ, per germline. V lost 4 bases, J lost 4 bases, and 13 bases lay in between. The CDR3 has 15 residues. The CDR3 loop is CASSSGLHSTGELFF. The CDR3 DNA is TGTGCCAGCAGCTCCGGTCTCCATTCCACCGGGGAGCTGTTTTTT.

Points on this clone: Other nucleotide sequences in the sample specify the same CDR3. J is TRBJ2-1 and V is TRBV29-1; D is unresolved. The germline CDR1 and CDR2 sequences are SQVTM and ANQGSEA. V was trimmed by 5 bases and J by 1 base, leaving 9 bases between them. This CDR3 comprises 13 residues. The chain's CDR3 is CSVSPGSYNEQFF. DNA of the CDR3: TGCAGCGTTTCCCCCGGTTCCTACAATGAGCAGTTCTTC.